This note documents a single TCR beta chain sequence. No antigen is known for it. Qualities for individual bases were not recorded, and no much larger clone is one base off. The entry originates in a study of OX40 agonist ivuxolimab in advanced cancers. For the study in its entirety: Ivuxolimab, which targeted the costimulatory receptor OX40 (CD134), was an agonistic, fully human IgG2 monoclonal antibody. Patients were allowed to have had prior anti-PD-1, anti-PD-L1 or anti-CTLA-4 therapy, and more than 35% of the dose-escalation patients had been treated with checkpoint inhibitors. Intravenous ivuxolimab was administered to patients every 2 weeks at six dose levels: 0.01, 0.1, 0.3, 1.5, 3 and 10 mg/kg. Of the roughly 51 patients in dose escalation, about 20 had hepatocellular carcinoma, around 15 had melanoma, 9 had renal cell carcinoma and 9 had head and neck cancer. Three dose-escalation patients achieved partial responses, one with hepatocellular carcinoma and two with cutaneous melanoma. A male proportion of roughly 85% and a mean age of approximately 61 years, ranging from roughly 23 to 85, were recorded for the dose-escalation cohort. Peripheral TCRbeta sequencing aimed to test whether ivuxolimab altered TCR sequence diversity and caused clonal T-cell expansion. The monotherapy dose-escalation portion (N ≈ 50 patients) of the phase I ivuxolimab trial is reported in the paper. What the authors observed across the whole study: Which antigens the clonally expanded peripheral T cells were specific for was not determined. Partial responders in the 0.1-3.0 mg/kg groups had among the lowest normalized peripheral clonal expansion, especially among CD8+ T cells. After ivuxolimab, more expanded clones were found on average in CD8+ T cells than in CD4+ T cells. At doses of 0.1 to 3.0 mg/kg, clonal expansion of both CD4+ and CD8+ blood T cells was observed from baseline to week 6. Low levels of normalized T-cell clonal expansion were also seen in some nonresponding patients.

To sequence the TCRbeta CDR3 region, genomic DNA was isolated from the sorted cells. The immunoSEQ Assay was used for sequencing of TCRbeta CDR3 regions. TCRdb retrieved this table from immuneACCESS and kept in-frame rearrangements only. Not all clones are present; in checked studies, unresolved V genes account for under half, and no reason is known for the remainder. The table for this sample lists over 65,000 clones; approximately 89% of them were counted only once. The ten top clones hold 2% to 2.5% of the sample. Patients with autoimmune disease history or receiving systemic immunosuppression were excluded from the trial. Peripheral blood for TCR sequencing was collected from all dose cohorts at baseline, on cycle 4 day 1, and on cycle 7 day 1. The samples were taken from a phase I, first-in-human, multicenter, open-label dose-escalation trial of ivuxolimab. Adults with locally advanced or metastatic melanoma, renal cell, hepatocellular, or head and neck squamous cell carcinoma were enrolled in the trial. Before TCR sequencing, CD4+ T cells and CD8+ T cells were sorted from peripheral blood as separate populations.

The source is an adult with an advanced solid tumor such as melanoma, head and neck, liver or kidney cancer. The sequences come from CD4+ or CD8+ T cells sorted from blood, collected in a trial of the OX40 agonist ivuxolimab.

The DNA sequence reads TGTGCCAGCAGTTTCCAAGAGACCCAGTACTTC. Its protein is CASSFQETQYF. The chain couples TRBV6-5 to TRBJ2-5; the D gene identity is not certain. Cut back by 4 bases and 1 base, the V and J ends lie 1 base apart. Sequences MNHEY (CDR1) and SVGAGI (CDR2) are obtained from the germline V gene. The CDR3 starts with the cysteine, ends with the phenylalanine, and has 11 residues. Only the CDR3 portion is preserved as DNA: 33 bases, with reading frame beginning at the first base.